This T cell receptor (beta chain) came from a study of blood T cell repertoires in COVID-19. For the study at large: Sample material is recorded as cDNA or gDNA derived from T cells, B-cell-depleted T cells, or PBMCs.

Produced via immunoSEQ multiplex PCR; TCRdb's table is partial and in-frame only. The repertoire holds under 200,000 clones, with roughly 80% as singletons. Participants came from some 26 US areas, aged about 18 to 89 years. Each participant's cohort was designated according to participant-reported clinical history. The V gene's germline CDR1 is SGHTA and CDR2 FQGNSA. CDR3 length: 16 amino acids. Trimming removed 1 base from V and 3 bases from J; junction bases left unmatched: 6. This clonotype originated in a woman aged 60-70 years with acute COVID-19. Sequences were obtained from PBMCs or T cells enriched from blood (not recorded which). This rearrangement joins TRBV7-2 to TRBJ2-5; 9 positions agree with TRBD1. CDR3 bases: TGTGCCAGCAGCTTAGTGGGACAGGGTTTTGAAGAGACCCAGTACTTC. It translates to CASSLVGQGFEETQYF.